These 5 T cell receptor beta chains were all obtained from the same sample, sequenced in a study of cytomegalovirus exposure and HLA in healthy donors. Amplification used 60 Vbeta primers and 13 Jbeta primers. Sequencing used immunoSEQ multiplex PCR; TCRdb keeps in-frame clones, though not all of them. The sample yields roughly 120,000 clones, less than 85% seen once. Sequencing input: PBMCs. These receptors were taken from a man aged 25-45 years in good health and CMV-seropositive.

The V and J genes are TRBV11-2 and TRBJ1-2, with D perhaps matching TRBD1 (5 bases). Trimming stripped 4 bases from V and 7 bases from J, with 16 bases between. Germline assignment: CDR1 SGHAT and CDR2 FQNNGV. The CDR3 runs 14 residues. CDR3 region: CASSSPGGGIGYTF. DNA for the CDR3: TGTGCCAGCAGCTCCCCGGGGGGAGGGATTGGCTACACCTTC.

CDR3 in amino acids: CASSGGAGTEAFF. The CDR3 nucleotides read TGTGCCAGCAGCGGGGGCGCGGGCACTGAAGCTTTCTTT. The rearrangement joins TRBV5-5 to TRBJ1-1, with TRBD1 as a possible D gene (6 bases). CDR1 and CDR2 from the germline V gene are SGHKS and YYEKEE (reference sequence). This CDR3 region has 13 residues. V lost 4 bases and J lost 4, with 11 bases in between.

This chain joins TRBV4-3 and TRBJ2-2, with D possibly TRBD2 on 6 matching bases. The germline V gene has CDR1 LGHNA and CDR2 YSLEER. CDR3 length equals 17 residues. The ends were cut back, 0 bases at V and 1 base at J, with 12 bases in the middle. In DNA form, the CDR3 reads TGCGCCAGCAGCCAAGAGGGAGGTAGCAGGAACACCGGGGAGCTGTTTTTT. This gives the protein CASSQEGGSRNTGELFF.

Only one count was recorded for this clone. CDR3 bases: TGCGCCAGCAGCTCGAACTCAAACACCGGGGAGCTGTTTTTT. It yields the protein CASSSNSNTGELFF. The genes are TRBV5-1 and TRBJ2-2, with unresolved D. V shed 3 bases and J shed 2 bases, with 8 bases lying between them. The length of the CDR3 is 14 residues. The germline gives CDR1 SGHRS, CDR2 YFSETQ.

J is TRBJ2-2 and V is TRBV9, with 9 bases lining up with TRBD2. V lost 1 base and J lost 4; bases outside the gene matches: 2. This CDR3 comprises 15 residues. Germline CDR1 is SGDLS and CDR2 is YYNGEE. The CDR3 sequence: CASSVLAGPTGELFF. CDR3 nucleotide sequence: TGTGCCAGCAGCGTACTAGCGGGGCCCACCGGGGAGCTGTTTTTT.